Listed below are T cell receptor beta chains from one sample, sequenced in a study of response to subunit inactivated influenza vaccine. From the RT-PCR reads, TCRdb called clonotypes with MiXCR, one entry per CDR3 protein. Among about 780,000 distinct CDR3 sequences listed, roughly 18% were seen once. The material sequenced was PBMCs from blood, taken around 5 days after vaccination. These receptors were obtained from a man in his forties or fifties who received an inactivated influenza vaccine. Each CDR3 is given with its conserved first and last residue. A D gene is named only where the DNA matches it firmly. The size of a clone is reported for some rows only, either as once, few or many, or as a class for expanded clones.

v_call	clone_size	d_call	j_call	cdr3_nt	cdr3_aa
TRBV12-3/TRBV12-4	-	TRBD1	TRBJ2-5	TGTGCCAGCAGTAAGGACAGGGTCCAAGAGACCCAGTACTTC	CASSKDRVQETQYF
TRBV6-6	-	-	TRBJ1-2	TGTGCCAGCAGTTACTCGGAGGGGCGTGGCTACACCTTC	CASSYSEGRGYTF
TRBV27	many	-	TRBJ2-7	TGTGCCAGCAGTTTATGGGAGCAGTACTTC	CASSLWEQYF
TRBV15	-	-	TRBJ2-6	TGTGCCACCAGCAGAATACAGGGTGTTGGGGCCAACGTCCTGACTTTC	CATSRIQGVGANVLTF
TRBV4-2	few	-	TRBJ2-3	TGTGCCAGCAGCCAATCTTCACAGGGGGGGGCGGGGGATACGCAGTATTTT	CASSQSSQGGAGDTQYF
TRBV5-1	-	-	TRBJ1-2	TGCGCCAGCAGCTTGGCCGAGGGCGCCGCGGGTGGCTACACCTTC	CASSLAEGAAGGYTF
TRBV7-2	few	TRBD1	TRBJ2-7	TGTGCCAGCAGCTTCAGACAGGGGGCGAAGTACTTC	CASSFRQGAKYF
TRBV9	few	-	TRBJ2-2	TGTGCCAGCAGAACATCGACGGGGAACACCGGGGAGCTGTTTTTT	CASRTSTGNTGELFF
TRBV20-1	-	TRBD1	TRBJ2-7	TGCAGTGCCCCCCGGGACAGGGGGGACTACGAGCAGTACTTC	CSAPRDRGDYEQYF
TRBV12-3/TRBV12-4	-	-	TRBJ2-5	TGTGCCAGCAGGGGACCAGGGGTCGGCTCGCAAGAGACCCAGTACTTC	CASRGPGVGSQETQYF
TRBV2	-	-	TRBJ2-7	TGTGCCAGCGGAGGGGGTGACCTTACAGGATACGAGCAGTACTTC	CASGGGDLTGYEQYF
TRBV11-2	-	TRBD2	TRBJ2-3	TGTGCCAGCAGCAAAGCTGAGACTAGCGGGAGAACAGATACGCAGTATTTT	CASSKAETSGRTDTQYF
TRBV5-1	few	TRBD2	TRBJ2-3	TGCGCCAGCAGCTTGGCGCCGGGACTAGCGGGGACAGATACGCAGTATTTT	CASSLAPGLAGTDTQYF
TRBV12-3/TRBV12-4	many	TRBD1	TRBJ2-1	TGTGCCAGCAGTTTCCCCAGGGGGCTTCACAATGAGCAGTTCTTC	CASSFPRGLHNEQFF
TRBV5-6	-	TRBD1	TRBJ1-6	TGTGCCAGCAGCGCCGGGACAGCATTTAATTCACCCCTCCACTTT	CASSAGTAFNSPLHF
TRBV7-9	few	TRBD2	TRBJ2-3	TGTGCCAGCAGCTTCGTAAGCGGGGCGCGCACAGATACGCAGTATTTT	CASSFVSGARTDTQYF
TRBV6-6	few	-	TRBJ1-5	TGTGCCAGCAGTTACGAGGGTGGGCAGCCCCAGCATTTT	CASSYEGGQPQHF
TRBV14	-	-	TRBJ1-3	TGTGCCAGCAGCCTTGTATTTGGGACAGGAAACACCATATATTTT	CASSLVFGTGNTIYF
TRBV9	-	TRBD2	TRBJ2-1	TGTGCCAGCAGCGCCTTAGCGGGAGTTTACAATGAGCAGTTCTTC	CASSALAGVYNEQFF
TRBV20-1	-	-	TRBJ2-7	TGCAGTGCTAGCCCCACCGCGGTTCGTTCCTACGAGCAGTACTTC	CSASPTAVRSYEQYF
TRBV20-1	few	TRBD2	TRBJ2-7	TGCAGTGCCTACGGACTAGCGGGCACGAATTATTACTACGAGCAGTACTTC	CSAYGLAGTNYYYEQYF
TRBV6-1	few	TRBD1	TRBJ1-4	TGTGCCAGCAGACCAGGGACAGGGGGTGAAAAACTGTTTTTT	CASRPGTGGEKLFF
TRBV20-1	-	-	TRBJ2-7	TGCAGTGCTCCCCAGGGGGGAGTTGGGTACGAGCAGTACTTC	CSAPQGGVGYEQYF
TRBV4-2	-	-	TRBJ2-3	TGTGCCAGCAGTACCGGGCGCTCCGGAGACTTGGATACGCAGTATTTT	CASSTGRSGDLDTQYF
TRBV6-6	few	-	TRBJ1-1	TGTGCCAGCAGTCAGTCCGGATTCACTGAAGCTTTCTTT	CASSQSGFTEAFF
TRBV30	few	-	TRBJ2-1	TGTGCCTGGAGTGTCGCTGGCGCTGAGCAGTTCTTC	CAWSVAGAEQFF
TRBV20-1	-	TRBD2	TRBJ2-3	TGCAGTGCTAGAGGGGGCGGGACTAGCGGCACCACAGATACGCAGTATTTT	CSARGGGTSGTTDTQYF
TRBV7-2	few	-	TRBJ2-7	TGTGCCAGCAGCAAGGCACCAGGTAGTACCTACGAGCAGTACTTC	CASSKAPGSTYEQYF
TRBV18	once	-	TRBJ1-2	TGTGCCAGCTCAACGGACCAACGAGGAGGCTACACCTTC	CASSTDQRGGYTF
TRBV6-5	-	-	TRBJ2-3	TGTGCCAGCAGTACTCAAACCCCTCGGGGCTCACAGTATTTT	CASSTQTPRGSQYF
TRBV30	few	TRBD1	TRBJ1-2	TGTGCCTGGAGCGTGGGACAGGGCGCCTATGGCTACACCTTC	CAWSVGQGAYGYTF
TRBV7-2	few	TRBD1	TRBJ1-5	TGTGCCAGCAGCTCTTCAGGGGGCCCTCAGCCCCAGCATTTT	CASSSSGGPQPQHF
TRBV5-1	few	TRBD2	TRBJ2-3	TGCGCCACCGGGACTAGCGGTGCTAGCACAGATACGCAGTATTTT	CATGTSGASTDTQYF
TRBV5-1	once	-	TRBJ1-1	TGCGCCAGCAGCTTCGGGGGGCTCATGAACACTGAAGCTTTCTTT	CASSFGGLMNTEAFF
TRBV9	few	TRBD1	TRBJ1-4	TGTGCCAGCAGCGTAGAGGGGACAGGGAATGAAAAACTGTTTTTT	CASSVEGTGNEKLFF
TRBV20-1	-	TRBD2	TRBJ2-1	TGCAGTGCTAGAACTAGCGGGAATATCTACAATGAGCAGTTCTTC	CSARTSGNIYNEQFF
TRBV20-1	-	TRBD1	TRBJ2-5	TGCAGTGCTAGGTCGACAGGGGCAGGGACCCAGTACTTC	CSARSTGAGTQYF
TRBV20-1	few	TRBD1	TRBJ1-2	TGCAGTGCTAGAGATCGTACCAGGGGGTATCTGTATGGCTACACCTTC	CSARDRTRGYLYGYTF
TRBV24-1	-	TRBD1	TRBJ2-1	TGTGCCACCAGTGATTTAGAAGTCGGACAGGGTTCCTACAATGAGCAGTTCTTC	CATSDLEVGQGSYNEQFF
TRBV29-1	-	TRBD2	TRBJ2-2	TGCAGCGTTTACTTTACTAGCGGGCCCGGGGAGCTGTCTTTT	CSVYFTSGPGELSF
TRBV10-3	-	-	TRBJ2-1	TGTGCCATCAGTGAGGGAGGGTCTCGGGGAGTAGAGCAGTTCTTC	CAISEGGSRGVEQFF
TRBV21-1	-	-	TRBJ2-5	TGTGCCAGCAGCTACGCTCCTCGCATAAATAGAGCGAAAGAGACCCAGTACTTC	CASSYAPRINRAKETQYF
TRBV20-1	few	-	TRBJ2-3	TGCAGTGCTAGAGTAGATAACACAGATACGCAGTATTTT	CSARVDNTDTQYF
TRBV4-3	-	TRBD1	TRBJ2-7	TGCGCCAGCAGCCAACAGACAGGGGATGTCTCGGGGGAGCAGTACTTC	CASSQQTGDVSGEQYF
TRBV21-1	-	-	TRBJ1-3	TGTGCCAGCACCTTGGGACAGTCTGGAAACACCATATATTTT	CASTLGQSGNTIYF
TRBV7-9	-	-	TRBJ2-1	TGTGCCAGCAGCTCCCCAGGGTGGGGTCTCAATGAGCAGTTCTTC	CASSSPGWGLNEQFF
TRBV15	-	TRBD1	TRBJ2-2	TGTGCCACCAGCAGCCCGGGACAGGGTGGCGGGGAGCTGTTTTTT	CATSSPGQGGGELFF
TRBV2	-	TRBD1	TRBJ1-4	TGTGCCAGCAGGTCCGGGACAGGGCGAGAAAAACTGTTTTTT	CASRSGTGREKLFF
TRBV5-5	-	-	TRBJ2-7	TGTGCCAGCAGCTTGTATTGGGACCGGATAACCTACGAGCAGTACTTC	CASSLYWDRITYEQYF
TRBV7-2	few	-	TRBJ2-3	TGTGCCAGCAGCTTAGTTGGCATCGCAGATACGCAGTATTTT	CASSLVGIADTQYF